This T cell receptor beta chain was observed in a study of cytomegalovirus exposure and HLA in healthy donors. Of note for this clone: Its antigen is currently unknown.

Study observations and caveats: What a later analysis reportedly showed was that an Asian-associated ancestry cluster had fewer N-insertions than the 666-donor mean. The only immune exposure information that was available was CMV serostatus. Cytomegalovirus-associated TCR beta chains were listed, numbering more than 150.

Trimming cost V 4 bases and J 1 base, with 8 bases left between them. From germline, CDR1 is SEHNR and CDR2 FQNEAQ (reference sequence). The CDR3 contains 13 residues. Vbeta (60) and Jbeta (13) primers were used in the PCR. Assay: immunoSEQ multiplex PCR; the TCRdb copy retains only in-frame clones and omits some. The sample carries about 110,000 clones, just under 80% recorded once. The chain is built from TRBV7-9 and TRBJ2-7, with D perhaps matching TRBD2 (5 bases). The sequence came from a man younger than 40 in good health and CMV-seronegative. The sequenced sample consisted of PBMCs. In DNA, the CDR3 is TGTGCCAGCAGCTCCGGGGTATCCTACGAGCAGTACTTC. This translates into CASSSGVSYEQYF. Together with reference TRBV7-9 and TRBJ2-7, the CDR3 gives the full variable domain: DTGVSQNPRHKITKRGQNVTFRCDPISEHNRLYWYRQTLGQGPEFLTYFQNEAQLEKSRLLSDRFSAERPKGSFSTLEIQRTEQGDSAMYLCASSSGVSYEQYFGPGTRLTVT.